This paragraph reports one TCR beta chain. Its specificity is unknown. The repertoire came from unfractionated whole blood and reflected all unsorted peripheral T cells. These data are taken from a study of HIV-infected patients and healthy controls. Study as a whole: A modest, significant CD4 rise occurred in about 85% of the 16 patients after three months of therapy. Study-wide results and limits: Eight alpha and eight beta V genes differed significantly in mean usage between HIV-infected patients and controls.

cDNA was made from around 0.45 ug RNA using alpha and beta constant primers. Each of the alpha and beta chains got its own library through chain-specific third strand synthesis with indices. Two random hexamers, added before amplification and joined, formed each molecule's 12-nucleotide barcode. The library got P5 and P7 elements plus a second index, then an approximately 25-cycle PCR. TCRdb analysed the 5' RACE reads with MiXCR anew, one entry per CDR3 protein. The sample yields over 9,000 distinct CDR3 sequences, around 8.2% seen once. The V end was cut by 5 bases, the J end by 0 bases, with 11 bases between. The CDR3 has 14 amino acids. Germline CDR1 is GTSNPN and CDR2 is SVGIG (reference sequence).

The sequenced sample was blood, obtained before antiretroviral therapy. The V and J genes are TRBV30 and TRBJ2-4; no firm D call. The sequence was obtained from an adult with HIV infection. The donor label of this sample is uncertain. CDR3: CAWRSLLAKNIQYF. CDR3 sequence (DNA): TGTGCCTGGCGCTCACTACTAGCCAAAAACATTCAGTACTTC.